The rows below give T cell receptor beta chains drawn from one sample of a study of low-dose radiotherapy and immunotherapy resistance in tumors. TCRdb independently ran MiXCR on the reads; one entry per CDR3 protein. This table has under 60,000 distinct CDR3 sequences, around 34% appearing once. This sample comprised PBMCs, obtained after low-dose radiotherapy plus immunotherapy. These TCRs come from a male donor with rectosigmoid adenocarcinoma. The CDR3 runs from the conserved cysteine through the conserved F or W. The order of the fields is clone size, V gene, J gene, D gene, CDR3 DNA, CDR3 protein. The D gene is left open where the match is weak. Clone size is shown for a subset of rows, as once, few, many or a class of expanded clone.

-	TRBV9	TRBJ2-7	TRBD2	TGTGCCAGCAGCGGGACTAGCGGGAGCTCCGAGCAGTACTTC	CASSGTSGSSEQYF
many	TRBV6-8	TRBJ1-5	-	TGTGCCAGCAGTCCTCAGGGAGGGGTTAGCAATCAGCCCCAGCATTTT	CASSPQGGVSNQPQHF
many	TRBV19	TRBJ2-5	-	TGTGCCAGTAGTATTGGGCGAGGCCAAGGGACCCAGTACTTC	CASSIGRGQGTQYF
-	TRBV12-3/TRBV12-4	TRBJ1-4	-	-	CASSLLGAGEKLFFFFF
-	TRBV6-2/TRBV6-3	TRBJ2-4	-	TGTGCCAGCAGTGAAAGACGGGGCCAAAACATTCGGTACTTC	CASSERRGQNIRYF
many	TRBV27	TRBJ1-6	-	TGTGCCATCGGGATTGATTCACCCCTCCACTTT	CAIGIDSPLHF
many	TRBV5-1	TRBJ2-1	-	TGCGCCAGCAGCTCCTACCCAGAACGGGGAAAGAAGAATGAGCAGTTCTTC	CASSSYPERGKKNEQFF
-	TRBV2	TRBJ1-1	-	TGTGCCAGCAGCGGGACGTGGGGGACGGAAGCTTTCTTT	CASSGTWGTEAFF
few	TRBV7-6	TRBJ2-4	-	TGTGCCAGCAGCTTACTTGGAAACATTCAGTACTTC	CASSLLGNIQYF
many	TRBV28	TRBJ2-2	TRBD2	TGTGCCAGCAGCTCCGGAACTAGCGGGAGGGTGGGCACCGGGGAGCTGTTTTTT	CASSSGTSGRVGTGELFF
-	TRBV18	TRBJ2-2	-	-	CASSPPAAGGNTGELFFF
-	TRBV5-1	TRBJ2-7	TRBD2	TGCGCCAGCAGCTTGGAAGGACTAGCGGGACGGGAGCAGTACTTC	CASSLEGLAGREQYF
many	TRBV29-1	TRBJ1-2	-	TGCAGAGCCGCAGGGTGGGATGGCTACACCTTC	CRAAGWDGYTF
many	TRBV7-8	TRBJ2-3	-	TGTGCCAGCAGCTTCCGCCCGAGTGGAGCCGGGATAACAGATACGCAGTATTTT	CASSFRPSGAGITDTQYF